A single sample gave rise to the 8 T cell receptor beta chains below, sequenced in a study of control samples from healthy donors and cancer patients. Repertoires were generated with immunoSEQ multiplex PCR, while TCRdb's copy carries only in-frame clones and drops some. The sample consists of 150,000 to 200,000 clones, about 91% of them appearing once. The sample comprised blood. The receptors were gathered from a woman aged 25 to 39 in good health.

CDR3 amino acids: CASKTGARAQYF. The CDR3 DNA follows: TGTGCCAGCAAAACAGGGGCCAGGGCCCAGTACTTC. The V gene is TRBV6-5, the J gene TRBJ2-5; the match to TRBD1 covers 7 bases. J gave up 9 bases and V 7 bases, and 8 bases lay outside the gene matches. The length of the CDR3 is 12 residues. Germline V gene sequence: CDR1 MNHEY, CDR2 SVGAGI.

The gene calls are TRBV4-2 and TRBJ1-6, with a possible D match to TRBD1 (6 bases). The CDR3 runs to 16 residues. The germline V gene encodes CDR1 LGHNA and CDR2 YNFKEQ. Trimming cost V 6 bases and J 0 bases, with 12 bases left between them. DNA of the CDR3: TGTGCCAGCAGTCACGGACAGAGCTCCTATAATTCACCCCTCCACTTT. Encoded protein: CASSHGQSSYNSPLHF.

This clone was counted only a few times. The CDR3 DNA follows: TGTGCCAGCAGCGACCAGGGTGAGGACCAGCCCCAGCATTTT. This encodes CASSDQGEDQPQHF. The chain recombines TRBV28 with TRBJ1-5, with a possible D match to TRBD1 (5 bases). The CDR3 is 14 residues long. Trimming shortened V by 6 bases and J by 7 bases, and 16 bases separated the two germline ends. CDR1 and CDR2 from the germline V gene are MDHEN and SYDVKM.

CDR3 loop: CASSLNRDKHFSYEQYF. The CDR3 DNA sequence: TGTGCCAGCAGCTTAAACCGGGACAAACACTTCTCCTACGAGCAGTACTTC. This rearrangement joins TRBV7-9 to TRBJ2-7, with D tentatively TRBD1 (6 bases). Germline loops: CDR1 SEHNR, CDR2 FQNEAQ (reference sequence). The V end was cut by 2 bases, the J end by 0 bases, with 17 bases between. This CDR3 is built from 17 residues.

V is TRBV2 and J is TRBJ2-3; the D gene is possibly TRBD1 (5 bases). Germline CDR1 and CDR2: SNHLY and FYNNEI. The CDR3 is made up of 14 amino acids. V dropped 7 bases and J dropped 2 bases, with 13 bases sitting between them. CDR3 loop: CASTPTVITDTQYF. The CDR3 DNA follows: TGTGCCAGCACCCCGACAGTTATCACAGATACGCAGTATTTT.

The chain carries TRBV19 and TRBJ2-6; perhaps TRBD1 as D (5 bases). Trimming left V 7 bases short and J 2 bases short, with 12 bases between. The CDR3 runs to 15 residues. The germline V gene encodes CDR1 LNHDA and CDR2 SQIVND (reference sequence). The CDR3 here is CASTSGWAGANVLTF. In DNA, the CDR3 is TGTGCCAGTACCTCAGGGTGGGCTGGGGCCAACGTCCTGACTTTC.

V is TRBV28 and J is TRBJ2-7; D remains ambiguous. Germline CDR1 and CDR2: MDHEN and SYDVKM. V lost 7 bases and J lost 3, with 16 bases in between. The CDR3 consists of 14 residues. CDR3 in DNA: TGTGCCAGCAATACTCCTGGGCTTCTCTACGAGCAGTACTTC. Amino acid sequence: CASNTPGLLYEQYF.

The V gene is TRBV11-2, the J gene TRBJ2-5, with 11 bases aligning to TRBD2. Germline V gene sequence: CDR1 SGHAT, CDR2 FQNNGV. Trimming took 5 bases from V and 0 from J; bases not matched to a gene: 2. CDR3 length equals 15 residues. The CDR3 sequence is CASSQGLADQETQYF. The CDR3 nucleotides read TGTGCCAGCAGCCAGGGACTAGCGGACCAAGAGACCCAGTACTTC.